This T cell receptor (beta chain) is drawn from a study of OX40 agonist ivuxolimab in advanced cancers. Sampling of blood occurred at baseline, cycle 4 day 1, and cycle 7 day 1. Assay: immunoSEQ multiplex PCR; the TCRdb copy retains only in-frame clones and omits some. Of approximately 76,000 clones detected, around 86% appear once; the ten largest clones hold around 0.76%. This CDR3 has 14 amino acids. Germline V CDR1 and CDR2: LGHNA, YSLEER. V lost 0 bases and J lost 5, with 10 bases in between. The TCR comes from an adult with an advanced solid tumor such as melanoma, head and neck, liver or kidney cancer. The sample consisted of CD4+ or CD8+ T cells sorted from blood, taken in a trial of the OX40 agonist ivuxolimab. V gene TRBV4-3 combines with J gene TRBJ2-5; D gene ambiguous. The CDR3 reads CASSQDPGWETQYF. Here the CDR3 DNA reads TGCGCCAGCAGCCAAGATCCCGGTTGGGAGACCCAGTACTTC.